This TCR beta chain was captured by sequencing in a study of CD8+CD57+ T cells in acquired aplastic anemia. Concerning this clonotype: Given a much more abundant clone one base away, this may be a read error. The CDR3 ends on some other residue instead of the conserved phenylalanine or tryptophan, so this is likely a read error.

Only patients with CD8+CD57+ cell expansion on flow cytometry were chosen for sequencing. Germline values: CDR1 DFQATT, CDR2 SNEGSKA (reference sequence). The CDR3 length is 18 residues. The ends lost 3 bases at V and 7 bases at J; junction bases unmatched: 18. For CDR3 and TCR beta VDJ profiling, genomic DNA was the template used. TCRdb re-called the reads with MiXCR, one entry per CDR3 protein. Of approximately 220,000 distinct CDR3 sequences listed, approximately 50% are singletons. The chain carries TRBV20-1 and TRBJ1-5, with 10 bases aligning to TRBD1. The origin of this receptor is a human donor with aplastic anemia. The specimen was sorted CD4+, CD8+, or CD8+CD57+ T cells (not recorded which) from PBMCs. The chain's CDR3 is CSARANDRGLYRYQPQHL. In DNA, the CDR3 is TGCAGTGCTAGGGCAAACGACAGGGGGCTGTATAGGTACCAGCCCCAGCATCTT.